Described below is a single T cell receptor (beta chain) sequence and its context. The antigen remains unidentified. The data originate from a study of T cell responses to AZD1222 COVID-19 vaccine. The wider study: The study pooled second doses at about 4 or about 12 weeks. The study, taken as a whole, reports: Compared with day 0, the breadth and depth of the Spike-specific TCR repertoire rose significantly after two doses of AZD1222. White British donors predominated, females outnumbered males, and clonal diversity was possibly underestimated.

This CDR3 is built from 14 residues. CDR1 is SGHDT, CDR2 YYEEEE, per germline. The V and J ends lost 3 bases and 6 bases respectively, with 16 bases between them. Profiling relied on immunoSEQ multiplex PCR, and the TCRdb table lists in-frame clones only, not all of them. The repertoire holds some 120,000 clones, with 75% to 90% as singletons. The starting material was peripheral blood, obtained on day 0 of AZD1222 vaccination. The receptor's source is an adult in good health. V gene TRBV5-6 combines with J gene TRBJ2-7, with D maybe TRBD1 (6 bases). CDR3 loop: CASSYTGSTGEQYF. The CDR3 DNA is TGTGCCAGCAGCTACACAGGGAGTACCGGCGAGCAGTACTTC.